Listed here are 31 T cell receptor beta chains from one sample, sequenced in a study of T cell clusters in autoimmune cytopenias. TRB was amplified by touch-down multiplex PCR, primer pools A and B combined. TCRdb reprocessed the multiplex PCR reads, with one entry per CDR3 protein and no DNA. The sample is made up of about 3,900 distinct CDR3 sequences, and the top ten hold over 12% of it. Tens of thousands of genome equivalents of blood DNA were amplified for TRB. The sequenced sample consisted of peripheral blood. These TCRs come from a human donor with an autoimmune cytopenia or autoimmune hepatitis (not recorded which).

This chain joins TRBV7-9 and TRBJ2-7; TCRdb indicates TRBD2, and absent DNA this call remains unverified. Germline CDR1 and CDR2: SEHNR and FQNEAQ (reference sequence). This CDR3 has 16 residues. CDR3 residues: CASSLLLAGVSYEQYF.

This clonotype shows up as medium-sized by frequency. The chain links TRBV27 to TRBJ2-7. Germline assignment: CDR1 MNHEY and CDR2 SMNVEV (reference sequence). The CDR3 contains 13 residues. CDR3 sequence: CASSLAGAYEQYF.

This clonotype is called medium-sized based on its frequency. The V call is TRBV6-5, the J call TRBJ2-7; TCRdb's D call, TRBD2, is unchecked because there is no DNA. The V gene's germline CDR1 is MNHEY and CDR2 SVGAGI. The CDR3 spans 15 residues. CDR3 sequence reads: CASSYQAGPAYEQYF.

The genes are TRBV5-1 and TRBJ1-2. Germline CDR1 and CDR2: SGHRS and YFSETQ. This CDR3 comprises 14 residues. CDR3 protein: CASSLNGVGDGYTF.

This clonotype is medium-sized by frequency. The V gene is TRBV29-1, the J gene TRBJ1-4. There are 11 residues in the CDR3. Germline CDR1 and CDR2: SQVTM and ANQGSEA. This CDR3 reads CSVEQWEKLFF.

This clonotype registers medium-sized by frequency. The J gene is TRBJ2-2, the V gene TRBV27; absent DNA, TCRdb's TRBD1 call cannot be checked. The CDR3 is made up of 15 amino acids. CDR1 and CDR2 from the germline V gene are MNHEY and SMNVEV (reference sequence). The CDR3 region is CASSLGTTGYGELFF.

This chain uses TRBV5-1 with TRBJ2-3; the TCRdb D gene call, TRBD2, has no DNA to confirm it. The CDR3 totals 15 residues. Germline-derived CDR1 and CDR2 are SGHRS and YFSETQ. The CDR3 sequence: CASSPLGGGTDTQYF. The complete variable domain, with remaining parts taken from reference TRBV5-1 and TRBJ2-3, reads KAGVTQTPRYLIKTRGQQVTLSCSPISGHRSVSWYQQTPGQGLQFLFEYFSETQRNKGNFPGRFSGRQFSNSRSEMNVSTLELGDSALYLCASSPLGGGTDTQYFGPGTRLTVL.

By frequency, this clonotype registers medium-sized. The chain combines TRBV15 with TRBJ1-1. The germline V gene encodes CDR1 LNHNV and CDR2 YYDKDF (reference sequence). This CDR3 comprises 14 residues. The CDR3 region is CATSSRSSYTEAFF.

The chain combines TRBV18 with TRBJ2-5; TCRdb indicates TRBD1, and absent DNA this call remains unverified. Germline V gene lookup returns CDR1 KGHSH and CDR2 LQKENI. The CDR3 length is 15 residues. The CDR3 protein is CASSPRTGEEETQYF.

This sequence joins TRBV20-1 and TRBJ2-5; the TCRdb call, TRBD1, lacks DNA for checking. The CDR3 totals 13 residues. Germline CDR1 and CDR2: DFQATT and SNEGSKA (reference sequence). The CDR3 region is CSARGDRQETQYF.

The chain is built from TRBV6-5 and TRBJ2-1; TCRdb reports TRBD2, a call that lacks DNA to check it against. This CDR3 has 15 residues. Germline V gene sequence: CDR1 MNHEY, CDR2 SVGAGI. The CDR3 reads CASTFGLAATNEQFF.

V is TRBV27 and J is TRBJ2-1; the D gene TCRdb calls, TRBD1, cannot be checked with no DNA. CDR1 is MNHEY, CDR2 SMNVEV, per germline (reference sequence). The CDR3 extends over 15 amino acids. The chain's CDR3 is CASSPDRQSYNEQFF.

This clonotype is classed as medium-sized by frequency. The V call is TRBV19, the J call TRBJ2-1. From germline, CDR1 is LNHDA and CDR2 SQIVND (reference sequence). The CDR3 loop spans 14 amino acids. The CDR3 spells CASSTSWAHNEQFF.

The V call is TRBV5-1, the J call TRBJ2-7. In germline, CDR1 is SGHRS, CDR2 YFSETQ. The CDR3 has 14 amino acids. The CDR3: CASSLAGIPYEQYF. Full variable domain (rest looked up from reference TRBV5-1 and TRBJ2-7): KAGVTQTPRYLIKTRGQQVTLSCSPISGHRSVSWYQQTPGQGLQFLFEYFSETQRNKGNFPGRFSGRQFSNSRSEMNVSTLELGDSALYLCASSLAGIPYEQYFGPGTRLTVT.

The chain links TRBV30 to TRBJ2-7; TCRdb calls TRBD1, which cannot be checked without DNA. Germline CDR1 reads GTSNPN; CDR2 reads SVGIG (reference sequence). The CDR3 extends over 11 amino acids. The CDR3 is CAWIQGYEQYF.

This chain joins TRBV5-3 and TRBJ2-3; TCRdb proposes TRBD1, but this gene call is untestable without DNA. TRBV5-3 is treated as an ORF (open reading frame) with a function not yet certain. This CDR3 region has 17 residues. This CDR3 reads CARSSPGQGPSTDTQYF.

The gene calls are TRBV11-2 and TRBJ2-5; the D call from TCRdb, TRBD1, cannot be confirmed without DNA. This CDR3 has 13 residues. Germline V gives CDR1 SGHAT, CDR2 FQNNGV. The CDR3 here is CASSPDRGETQYF.

The rearrangement joins TRBV5-1 to TRBJ2-3; the D call of TRBD2 rests on TCRdb alone, since no DNA is present to check it. The CDR3 is 15 amino acids. Looked up from germline, CDR1 is SGHRS and CDR2 is YFSETQ. The CDR3 region is CASSTRTRGEDTQYF.

Frequency places this clonotype as medium-sized. The chain links TRBV6-5 to TRBJ2-3; TCRdb reports TRBD2, a call that lacks DNA to check it against. The CDR3 is 18 amino acids. CDR1 is MNHEY and CDR2 is SVGAGI in the germline V gene. CDR3 sequence: CASSYLGGLAGPTDTQYF.

This clonotype is deemed medium-sized by its frequency. The V and J genes are TRBV6-6 and TRBJ2-5; TCRdb's D gene call, TRBD1, goes unchecked for lack of DNA. Germline-derived CDR1 and CDR2 are MNHNY and SVGAGI (reference sequence). The CDR3 extends over 15 amino acids. The chain's CDR3 is CASSYGAGNQETQYF.

This clonotype is medium-sized by frequency. The chain combines TRBV6-2 or TRBV6-3 with TRBJ2-1. This CDR3 region has 14 residues. Germline loops: CDR1 MNHEY, CDR2 SVGEGT. This CDR3 reads CASSLRLDYNEQFF.

Measured by frequency, this clonotype is medium-sized. This rearrangement joins TRBV12-3 or TRBV12-4 to TRBJ2-1. CDR3 length: 12 residues. The CDR3: CASSFGYNEQFF.

V gene TRBV30 combines with J gene TRBJ1-4; TCRdb reports TRBD1, a call that lacks DNA to check it against. The CDR3 length is 13 residues. The germline V gene has CDR1 GTSNPN and CDR2 SVGIG (reference sequence). The CDR3 reads CALYRATNEKLFF.

This chain connects TRBV6-4 to TRBJ1-3; as DNA is missing, the TRBD1 call by TCRdb cannot be tested. Germline CDR1 reads MRHNA; CDR2 reads SNTAGT. This CDR3 spans 18 amino acids. The CDR3 region is CASSEPTNVRGSGNTIYF.

This chain uses TRBV6-5 with TRBJ1-2; without DNA, the TCRdb call of TRBD1 cannot be checked. CDR1 and CDR2 from the germline V gene are MNHEY and SVGAGI. The length of the CDR3 is 17 residues. This CDR3 is CASSYSSGQGLNYGYTF.

This clonotype is called medium-sized based on its frequency. The V call is TRBV6-5, the J call TRBJ2-1. The CDR3 is 13 residues long. From germline, CDR1 is MNHEY and CDR2 SVGAGI. The CDR3 sequence: CASSYSIGYEQFF.

This clonotype shows up as medium-sized by frequency. The chain links TRBV6-1 to TRBJ2-7; TCRdb's assignment of TRBD1 cannot be checked, as there is no DNA. Germline V gives CDR1 MNHNS, CDR2 SASEGT. This CDR3 contains 15 residues. The CDR3 sequence is CASRDPLSRVYEQYF.

By frequency, this clonotype is medium-sized (0.01 to 0.1%). The chain employs TRBV27 and TRBJ2-5; the TCRdb D gene call, TRBD2, has no DNA to confirm it. This CDR3 has 15 residues. Germline V lookup: CDR1 MNHEY, CDR2 SMNVEV (reference sequence). The CDR3 here is CASSLLFGRVETQYF.

The chain recombines TRBV6-5 with TRBJ2-7; the TCRdb call, TRBD2, lacks DNA for checking. The CDR3 has 14 residues. Germline V lookup: CDR1 MNHEY, CDR2 SVGAGI. CDR3 residues: CASWRSGAVEEQYF.

The chain is built from TRBV20-1 and TRBJ1-1; the D gene TCRdb calls, TRBD1, cannot be checked with no DNA. There are 14 residues in the CDR3. Germline CDR1 is DFQATT and CDR2 is SNEGSKA (reference sequence). This CDR3 is CSARAGTGGTEAFF.

Judged by frequency, this clonotype is medium-sized. The chain employs TRBV6-5 and TRBJ2-7; TCRdb proposes TRBD2, but this gene call is untestable without DNA. The germline gives CDR1 MNHEY, CDR2 SVGAGI. CDR3 length: 14 amino acids. This CDR3 reads CASKRGLAAYEQYF.